These T cell receptor beta chains were read from a single sample in a study of blood T cell repertoires in COVID-19. Some clones are missing from TCRdb's copy, which holds only in-frame ones; the method was immunoSEQ multiplex PCR. The sample yields about 300,000 clones, 89% seen once. The material sequenced was peripheral blood. The receptors come from a woman aged 30 to 39 with COVID-19, enrolled during active disease. CDR3s include the opening cysteine and the closing phenylalanine or tryptophan. A D gene is named only where the DNA matches it firmly. Some rows mark clone size as missing; the rest say once, few, many or name a class of expanded clone.

v_call,clone_size,j_call,d_call,cdr3_aa,cdr3_nt
TRBV9,NA,TRBJ1-6,TRBD1,CASSVEGQGGSPLHF,TGTGCCAGCAGCGTAGAGGGACAGGGCGGTTCACCCCTCCACTTT
TRBV10-3,NA,TRBJ2-1,TRBD2,CAISSGTSGDNEQFF,TGTGCCATCAGCTCCGGGACTAGCGGGGACAATGAGCAGTTCTTC
TRBV27,NA,TRBJ2-1,NA,CASSSFAGEVNEQFF,TGTGCCAGCAGTTCATTTGCCGGGGAAGTCAATGAGCAGTTCTTC
TRBV28,NA,TRBJ2-1,TRBD2,CASSSGTSGNEQFF,TGTGCCAGCAGTTCCGGGACTAGCGGCAATGAGCAGTTCTTC
TRBV10-2,NA,TRBJ1-6,NA,CASCGTTDSPLHF,TGCGCCAGCTGCGGGACGACGGATTCACCCCTCCACTTT
TRBV19,NA,TRBJ1-1,NA,CASSQSQNTEAFF,TGTGCCAGTAGTCAATCCCAGAACACTGAAGCTTTCTTT
TRBV7-2,few,TRBJ1-6,NA,CATRTAYNSPLHF,TGTGCCACCCGGACAGCTTATAATTCACCCCTCCACTTT
TRBV6-5,NA,TRBJ1-1,TRBD1,CASRTGQAAFF,TGTGCCAGCAGGACGGGACAGGCGGCTTTCTTT
TRBV19,NA,TRBJ1-1,TRBD1,CASSVTSPGQGSTEAFF,TGTGCCAGTAGTGTAACCTCCCCGGGACAGGGGTCCACTGAAGCTTTCTTT
TRBV19,NA,TRBJ2-7,NA,CASKVRDSISYEQYF,TGTGCCAGTAAAGTCCGGGACTCAATCTCCTACGAGCAGTACTTC
TRBV23-1,few,TRBJ1-6,NA,CASTEGGEGSPLHF,TGCGCCAGCACCGAGGGTGGGGAAGGTTCACCCCTCCACTTT
TRBV29-1,NA,TRBJ1-1,NA,CSVEGEDRFRAFF,TGCAGCGTTGAAGGTGAGGACAGATTCCGAGCTTTCTTT
TRBV30,NA,TRBJ2-7,TRBD1,CAWGGTAYEQYF,TGTGCCTGGGGTGGGACAGCCTACGAGCAGTACTTC
TRBV5-6,NA,TRBJ1-3,NA,CASSFGGKGGNTIYF,TGTGCCAGCAGCTTCGGGGGGAAGGGTGGAAACACCATATATTTT
TRBV19,NA,TRBJ1-6,NA,CASSPREGNSPLHF,TGTGCCAGTAGTCCCCGGGAGGGGAATTCACCCCTCCACTTT
TRBV5-5,NA,TRBJ2-7,TRBD1,CASSLGQGAYEQYF,TGTGCCAGCAGCTTGGGGCAGGGGGCCTACGAGCAGTACTTC
TRBV11-3,few,TRBJ1-1,NA,CASSLEGGNTEAFF,TGTGCCAGCAGCCTTGAAGGGGGGAACACTGAAGCTTTCTTT
TRBV9,NA,TRBJ1-6,NA,CASSVGPSRGSPLHF,TGTGCCAGCAGCGTAGGACCCTCAAGGGGTTCACCCCTCCACTTT
TRBV23-1,NA,TRBJ1-5,NA,CASGQGKRLGSQPQHF,TGCGCGAGCGGCCAGGGAAAAAGGTTAGGAAGTCAGCCCCAGCATTTT
TRBV19,NA,TRBJ2-7,TRBD2,CASSMASGGVQPYEQYF,TGTGCCAGTAGTATGGCTTCGGGGGGGGTTCAACCCTACGAGCAGTACTTC
TRBV3-1/TRBV3-2,NA,TRBJ1-6,TRBD1,CASSQEDRGRALGNSPLHF,TGTGCCAGCAGCCAAGAGGACAGGGGGCGCGCCCTCGGGAATTCACCCCTCCACTTT
TRBV4-1,NA,TRBJ1-2,NA,CASSQEENYGYTF,TGCGCCAGCAGCCAAGAGGAGAACTATGGCTACACCTTC
TRBV12-3/TRBV12-4,NA,TRBJ1-4,NA,CASSPGYPGQFF,TGTGCCAGCAGTCCCGGATATCCAGGGCAGTTTTTT
TRBV13,NA,TRBJ2-1,TRBD2,CASSSGLAGPAYNEQFF,TGTGCCAGCAGCTCGGGACTAGCGGGGCCAGCCTACAATGAGCAGTTCTTC
TRBV5-1,NA,TRBJ2-5,NA,CASSLAGVETQYF,TGCGCCAGCAGCTTAGCAGGGGTCGAGACCCAGTACTTC
TRBV9,NA,TRBJ2-5,NA,CASSTGFETQYF,TGTGCCAGCAGCACAGGGTTTGAGACCCAGTACTTC
TRBV5-1,NA,TRBJ2-1,NA,CASRRAGQAYNEQFF,TGCGCCAGCAGGCGGGCGGGGCAAGCCTACAATGAGCAGTTCTTC
TRBV19,few,TRBJ1-6,NA,CASSMGGTYNSPLHF,TGTGCCAGTAGTATGGGAGGGACCTATAATTCACCCCTCCACTTT
TRBV2,NA,TRBJ1-4,NA,CASSVGGNRLFF,TGTGCCAGCAGTGTGGGGGGGAACAGGCTGTTTTTT
TRBV7-9,NA,TRBJ1-1,NA,CASSLSEPGWAEAFF,TGTGCCAGCAGCTTAAGTGAACCAGGGTGGGCTGAAGCTTTCTTT
TRBV3-1/TRBV3-2,NA,TRBJ2-3,NA,CASSQESVVLWATQYF,TGTGCCAGCAGCCAAGAATCAGTAGTGCTGTGGGCTACGCAGTATTTT
TRBV18,NA,TRBJ1-6,NA,CASSIDILLPLHF,TGTGCCAGCTCAATCGACATTTTATTACCCCTCCACTTT
TRBV5-1,NA,TRBJ2-3,NA,CASSLEGGDPDTQYF,TGCGCCAGCAGCTTGGAAGGGGGAGATCCAGATACGCAGTATTTT
TRBV29-1,few,TRBJ1-1,NA,CSVERRGVNTEAFF,TGCAGCGTTGAACGGCGCGGGGTCAACACTGAAGCTTTCTTT
TRBV23-1,NA,TRBJ1-5,NA,CASSQRQSLQPQHF,TGCGCCAGCAGTCAACGACAGTCTCTCCAGCCCCAGCATTTT
TRBV30,NA,TRBJ2-7,NA,CAWSVPARGRYEQYF,TGTGCCTGGAGTGTACCCGCCAGGGGGAGGTACGAGCAGTACTTC
TRBV3-1/TRBV3-2,once,TRBJ2-1,TRBD1,CASSQAGTGERSEQFF,TGTGCCAGCAGCCAGGCCGGGACAGGGGAAAGAAGTGAGCAGTTCTTC
TRBV7-8,NA,TRBJ2-1,NA,CASRGSGIEQFF,TGTGCCAGCAGAGGGTCGGGGATTGAGCAGTTCTTC
TRBV2,NA,TRBJ1-3,NA,CASTRQTSGNTIYF,TGTGCCAGCACCCGACAGACTAGTGGAAACACCATATATTTT
TRBV28,once,TRBJ1-1,NA,CASSPRAGIRKGSMNTEAFF,TGTGCCAGCAGTCCCCGGGCAGGGATACGTAAGGGATCCATGAACACTGAAGCTTTCTTT
TRBV5-1,NA,TRBJ1-2,TRBD1,CASSLGDRGDYGYTF,TGCGCCAGCAGCTTGGGGGACAGGGGTGACTATGGCTACACCTTC
TRBV6-5,once,TRBJ1-1,NA,CASSYSYRGTEAFF,TGTGCCAGCAGTTACTCGTATAGAGGGACTGAAGCTTTCTTT
TRBV2,few,TRBJ2-5,NA,CASSEGRETQYF,TGTGCCAGCAGTGAGGGCAGGGAGACCCAGTACTTC
TRBV2,NA,TRBJ1-3,NA,CASSEAGGFGNTIYF,TGTGCCAGCAGTGAAGCCGGGGGATTTGGAAACACCATATATTTT
TRBV5-1,NA,TRBJ1-2,TRBD1,CASSQTGLEGYTF,TGCGCCAGCAGCCAGACAGGGTTGGAAGGCTACACCTTC
TRBV4-2,large,TRBJ1-1,NA,CASSTTTEIPEAFF,TGTGCCAGCAGCACGACGACAGAAATTCCTGAAGCTTTCTTT
TRBV19,few,TRBJ2-3,TRBD1,CASSPTGRGADTQYF,TGTGCCAGTAGTCCGACAGGGAGAGGAGCAGATACGCAGTATTTT
TRBV2,NA,TRBJ2-7,TRBD2,CASSGLGGLATEQYF,TGTGCCAGCAGTGGACTAGGGGGACTAGCTACCGAGCAGTACTTC
TRBV11-3,NA,TRBJ1-1,NA,CASSYRRYTEAFF,TGTGCCAGCAGCTACAGGCGGTACACTGAAGCTTTCTTT
TRBV30,few,TRBJ2-7,NA,CAWSVKGPYEQYF,TGTGCCTGGAGTGTAAAGGGGCCCTACGAGCAGTACTTC
TRBV19,NA,TRBJ1-1,NA,CASSTGVGNTEAFF,TGTGCCAGTAGTACAGGGGTCGGGAACACTGAAGCTTTCTTT